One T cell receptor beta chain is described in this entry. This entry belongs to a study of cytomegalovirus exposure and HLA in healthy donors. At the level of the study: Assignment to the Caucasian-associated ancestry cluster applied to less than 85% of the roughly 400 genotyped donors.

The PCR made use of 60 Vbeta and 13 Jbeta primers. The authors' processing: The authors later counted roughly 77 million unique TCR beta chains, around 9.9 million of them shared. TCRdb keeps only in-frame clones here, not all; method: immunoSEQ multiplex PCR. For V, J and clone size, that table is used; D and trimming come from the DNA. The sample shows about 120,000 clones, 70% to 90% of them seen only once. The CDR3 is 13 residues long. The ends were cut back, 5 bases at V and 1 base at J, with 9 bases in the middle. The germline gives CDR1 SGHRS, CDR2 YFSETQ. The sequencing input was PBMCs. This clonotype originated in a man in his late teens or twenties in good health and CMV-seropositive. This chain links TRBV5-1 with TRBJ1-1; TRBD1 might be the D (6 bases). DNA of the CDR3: TGCGCCAGCAGTGCAGGGGCGAACACTGAAGCTTTCTTT. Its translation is CASSAGANTEAFF.